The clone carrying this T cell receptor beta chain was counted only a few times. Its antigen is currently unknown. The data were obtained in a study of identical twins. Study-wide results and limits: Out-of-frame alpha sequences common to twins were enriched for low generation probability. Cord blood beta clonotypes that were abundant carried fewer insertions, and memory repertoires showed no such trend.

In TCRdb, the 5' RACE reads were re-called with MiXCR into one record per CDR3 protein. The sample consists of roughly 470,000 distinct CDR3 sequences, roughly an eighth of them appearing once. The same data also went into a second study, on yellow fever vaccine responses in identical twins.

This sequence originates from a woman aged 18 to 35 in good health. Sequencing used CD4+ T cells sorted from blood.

CDR3 in DNA: TGCGCCAGCAGCACTCGACAGGGAAACGAGCAGTACTTC. Amino acid sequence: CASSTRQGNEQYF. V and J are TRBV5-1 and TRBJ2-7; 7 bases map to TRBD1. Unmatched junction bases numbered 6, after V lost 4 bases and J lost 5 bases. This CDR3 is 13 amino acids long. Germline CDR1 SGHRS, CDR2 YFSETQ.